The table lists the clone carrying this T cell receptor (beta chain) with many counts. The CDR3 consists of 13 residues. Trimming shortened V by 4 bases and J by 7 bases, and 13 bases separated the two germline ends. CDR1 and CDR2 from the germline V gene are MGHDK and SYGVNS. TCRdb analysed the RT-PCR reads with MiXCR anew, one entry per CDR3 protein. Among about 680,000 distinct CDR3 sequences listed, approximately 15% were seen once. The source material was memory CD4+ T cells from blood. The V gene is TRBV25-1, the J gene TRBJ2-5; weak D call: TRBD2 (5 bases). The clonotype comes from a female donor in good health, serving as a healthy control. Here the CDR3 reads CASSVDRGRTQYF. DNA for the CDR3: TGTGCCAGCAGTGTCGACCGGGGTAGGACCCAGTACTTC. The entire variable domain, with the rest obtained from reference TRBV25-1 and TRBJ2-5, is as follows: EADIYQTPRYLVIGTGKKITLECSQTMGHDKMYWYQQDPGMELHLIHYSYGVNSTEKGDLSSESTVSRIRTEHFPLTLESARPSHTSQYLCASSVDRGRTQYFGPGTRLLVL.